This is a list of T cell receptor beta chains from one sample in a study of a mutant IDH1 vaccine in newly diagnosed glioma. For these TCRs, the target antigens are not known. Using immunoSEQ multiplex PCR, the repertoire was profiled, and TCRdb retains in-frame clones only, with some absent. The top ten clones hold 3.5% to 5.5% of a sample with around 53,000 clones, 65% to 85% of them seen once. The material sequenced was PBMCs, taken from a glioma patient whose treatment included an IDH1 peptide vaccine. The source is a woman between 25 and 40 years old with glioma. Some clones in this sample may be carry-over from other donors' samples. CDR3s include the opening cysteine and the closing phenylalanine or tryptophan. The D gene is left open where the match is weak. Only part of the rows carry a size: once, few, many, or a class if the clone is expanded.

clone_size: -
d_call: -
v_call: TRBV9
j_call: TRBJ2-2
cdr3_aa: CASSPREGDTGELFF
cdr3_nt: TGTGCCAGCAGCCCCCGGGAAGGGGACACCGGGGAGCTGTTTTTT

clone_size: -
d_call: TRBD1
v_call: TRBV7-9
j_call: TRBJ2-5
cdr3_aa: CASSLGGGAETQYF
cdr3_nt: TGTGCCAGCAGCTTAGGAGGGGGCGCAGAGACCCAGTACTTC

clone_size: once
d_call: -
v_call: TRBV2
j_call: TRBJ2-7
cdr3_aa: CASSEILEAYEQYF
cdr3_nt: TGTGCCAGCAGTGAAATACTGGAAGCCTACGAGCAGTACTTC

clone_size: few
d_call: -
v_call: TRBV7-9
j_call: TRBJ2-7
cdr3_aa: CASSPPAGGSLDEQYF
cdr3_nt: TGTGCCAGCAGCCCCCCCGCAGGGGGGAGTCTCGACGAGCAGTACTTC

clone_size: -
d_call: TRBD1
v_call: TRBV15
j_call: TRBJ1-1
cdr3_aa: CATSRTGKVMNTEAFF
cdr3_nt: TGTGCCACCAGCAGGACAGGGAAGGTAATGAACACTGAAGCTTTCTTT

clone_size: -
d_call: -
v_call: TRBV9
j_call: TRBJ1-2
cdr3_aa: CASSVADSWGYTF
cdr3_nt: TGTGCCAGCAGCGTAGCGGATTCCTGGGGCTACACCTTC

clone_size: -
d_call: -
v_call: TRBV29-1
j_call: TRBJ2-5
cdr3_aa: CSVGSRNLETQYF
cdr3_nt: TGCAGCGTTGGTAGCAGAAACCTAGAGACCCAGTACTTC

clone_size: once
d_call: -
v_call: TRBV7-9
j_call: TRBJ2-5
cdr3_aa: CASSYSRDRNQETQYF
cdr3_nt: TGTGCCAGCAGTTACTCTCGAGACAGGAATCAAGAGACCCAGTACTTC

clone_size: once
d_call: -
v_call: TRBV27
j_call: TRBJ1-2
cdr3_aa: CASSPPSQSGYGYTF
cdr3_nt: TGTGCCAGCAGTCCCCCGAGCCAGAGCGGCTATGGCTACACCTTC

clone_size: -
d_call: -
v_call: TRBV5-8
j_call: TRBJ2-7
cdr3_aa: CASRLRDGQHEQYF
cdr3_nt: TGTGCCAGCAGGCTCCGGGACGGTCAGCACGAGCAGTACTTC

clone_size: -
d_call: TRBD1
v_call: TRBV28
j_call: TRBJ1-5
cdr3_aa: CASRAGTDFMPQHF
cdr3_nt: TGTGCCAGCAGAGCCGGGACAGATTTCATGCCCCAGCATTTT

clone_size: -
d_call: -
v_call: TRBV29-1
j_call: TRBJ1-2
cdr3_aa: CSVVGGPNYGYTF
cdr3_nt: TGCAGCGTTGTGGGGGGGCCCAACTATGGCTACACCTTC

clone_size: -
d_call: -
v_call: TRBV5-6
j_call: TRBJ1-1
cdr3_aa: CASSFGVNEAFF
cdr3_nt: TGTGCCAGCAGCTTCGGTGTGAATGAAGCTTTCTTT

clone_size: -
d_call: -
v_call: TRBV19
j_call: TRBJ2-7
cdr3_aa: CASSITDAREQYF
cdr3_nt: TGTGCCAGTAGTATTACGGACGCTCGGGAGCAGTACTTC

clone_size: -
d_call: -
v_call: TRBV7-8
j_call: TRBJ1-1
cdr3_aa: CASSPRPAGTEAFF
cdr3_nt: TGTGCCAGCAGCCCCCGCCCGGCCGGGACTGAAGCTTTCTTT

clone_size: -
d_call: -
v_call: TRBV6-5
j_call: TRBJ1-2
cdr3_aa: CASSRDQSIYGYTF
cdr3_nt: TGTGCCAGCAGCCGGGACCAATCCATTTATGGCTACACCTTC

clone_size: -
d_call: -
v_call: TRBV18
j_call: TRBJ2-6
cdr3_aa: CASSPRGPLGANVLTF
cdr3_nt: TGTGCCAGCTCACCCAGGGGTCCCCTTGGGGCCAACGTCCTGACTTTC

clone_size: -
d_call: TRBD2
v_call: TRBV19
j_call: TRBJ2-3
cdr3_aa: CASSQTSGGDTQYF
cdr3_nt: TGTGCCAGTAGTCAGACTAGCGGGGGAGATACGCAGTATTTT

clone_size: -
d_call: -
v_call: TRBV19
j_call: TRBJ1-1
cdr3_aa: CASSIGGRAIEAFF
cdr3_nt: TGTGCCAGTAGTATAGGGGGGCGGGCGATTGAAGCTTTCTTT

clone_size: -
d_call: -
v_call: TRBV19
j_call: TRBJ1-1
cdr3_aa: CASSIGAMRTEAFF
cdr3_nt: TGTGCCAGTAGTATAGGGGCGATGAGAACTGAAGCTTTCTTT

clone_size: -
d_call: -
v_call: TRBV5-1
j_call: TRBJ2-7
cdr3_aa: CASSFAGSRYEQYF
cdr3_nt: TGCGCCAGCAGCTTTGCGGGCAGTCGCTACGAGCAGTACTTC

clone_size: -
d_call: TRBD2
v_call: TRBV20-1
j_call: TRBJ2-5
cdr3_aa: CSATGGETQYF
cdr3_nt: TGCAGTGCGACCGGGGGGGAGACCCAGTACTTC

clone_size: -
d_call: TRBD1
v_call: TRBV6-5
j_call: TRBJ1-1
cdr3_aa: CASSYFPGQGKAFF
cdr3_nt: TGTGCCAGCAGTTACTTTCCCGGACAGGGGAAAGCTTTCTTT

clone_size: few
d_call: -
v_call: TRBV10-3
j_call: TRBJ1-3
cdr3_aa: CAISENRRGAENTIYF
cdr3_nt: TGTGCCATCAGTGAAAACCGACGGGGGGCGGAAAACACCATATATTTT

clone_size: -
d_call: -
v_call: TRBV7-2
j_call: TRBJ1-5
cdr3_aa: CASTLAGAPTWVPQHF
cdr3_nt: TGTGCCAGCACCCTCGCCGGGGCCCCGACCTGGGTGCCCCAGCATTTT

clone_size: once
d_call: -
v_call: TRBV19
j_call: TRBJ2-1
cdr3_aa: CASSPGLYNEQFF
cdr3_nt: TGTGCCAGTAGTCCCGGACTCTACAATGAGCAGTTCTTC

clone_size: -
d_call: -
v_call: TRBV9
j_call: TRBJ2-2
cdr3_aa: CASSAPIPARELFF
cdr3_nt: TGTGCCAGCAGCGCCCCCATCCCAGCGAGGGAGCTGTTTTTT

clone_size: -
d_call: -
v_call: TRBV6-1
j_call: TRBJ2-3
cdr3_aa: CASSGSFLQDGPDTQYF
cdr3_nt: TGTGCCAGCAGTGGATCCTTTCTACAAGATGGCCCAGATACGCAGTATTTT

clone_size: -
d_call: TRBD2
v_call: TRBV5-4
j_call: TRBJ2-2
cdr3_aa: CASSLGGSGLEGTGELFF
cdr3_nt: TGTGCCAGCAGCTTGGGGGGCTCGGGACTAGAGGGAACCGGGGAGCTGTTTTTT